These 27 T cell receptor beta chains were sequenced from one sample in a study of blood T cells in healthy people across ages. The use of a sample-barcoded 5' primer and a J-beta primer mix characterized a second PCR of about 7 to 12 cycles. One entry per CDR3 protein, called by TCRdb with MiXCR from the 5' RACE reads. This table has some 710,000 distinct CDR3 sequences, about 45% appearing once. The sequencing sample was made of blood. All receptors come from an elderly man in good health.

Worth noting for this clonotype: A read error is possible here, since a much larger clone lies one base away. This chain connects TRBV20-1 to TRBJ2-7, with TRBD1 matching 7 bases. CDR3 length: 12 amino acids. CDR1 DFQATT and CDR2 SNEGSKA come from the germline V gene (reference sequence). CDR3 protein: CSVRGSYNEQYF. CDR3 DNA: TGCAGCGTCAGGGGGTCCTACAATGAGCAGTACTTC.

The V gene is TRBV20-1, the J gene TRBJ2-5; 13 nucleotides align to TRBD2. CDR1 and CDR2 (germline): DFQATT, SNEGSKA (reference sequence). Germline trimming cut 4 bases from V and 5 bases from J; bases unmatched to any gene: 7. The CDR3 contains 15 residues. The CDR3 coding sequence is TGCAGTGCTACGGGGACTAGCGGGAAGGAGGAGACCCAGTACTTC. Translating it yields CSATGTSGKEETQYF.

The CDR3, as DNA: TGCAGTGCTAGACAGGGGTTCGACGAGCAGTACTTC. Protein product: CSARQGFDEQYF. The genes are TRBV20-1 and TRBJ2-7, with D tentatively TRBD1 (6 bases). The germline V gene encodes CDR1 DFQATT and CDR2 SNEGSKA (reference sequence). V dropped 2 bases and J dropped 5 bases, with 10 bases sitting between them. This CDR3 contains 12 residues.

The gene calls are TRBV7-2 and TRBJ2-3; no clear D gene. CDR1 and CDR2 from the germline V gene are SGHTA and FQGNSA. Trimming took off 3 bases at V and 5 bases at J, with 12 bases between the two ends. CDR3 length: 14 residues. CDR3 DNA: TGTGCCAGCAGCTTCCGGCTAGTGGGAGATACGCAGTATTTT. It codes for CASSFRLVGDTQYF.

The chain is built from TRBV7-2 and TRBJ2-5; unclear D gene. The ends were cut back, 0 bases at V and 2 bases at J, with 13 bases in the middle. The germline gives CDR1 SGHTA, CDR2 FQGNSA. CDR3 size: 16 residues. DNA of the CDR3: TGTGCCAGCAGCTTAGCGGCGACACCATTTCAAGAGACCCAGTACTTC. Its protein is CASSLAATPFQETQYF.

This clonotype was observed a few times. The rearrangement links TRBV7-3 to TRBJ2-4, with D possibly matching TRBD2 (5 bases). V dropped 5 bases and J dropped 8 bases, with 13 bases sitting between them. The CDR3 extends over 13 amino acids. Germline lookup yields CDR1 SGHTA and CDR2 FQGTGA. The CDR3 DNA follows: TGTGCCAGCAGCGAGAGGGCCGCGGACATTCAGTACTTC. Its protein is CASSERAADIQYF. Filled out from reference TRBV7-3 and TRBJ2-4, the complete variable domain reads GAGVSQTPSNKVTEKGKYVELRCDPISGHTALYWYRQSLGQGPEFLIYFQGTGAADDSGLPNDRFFAVRPEGSVSTLKIQRTERGDSAVYLCASSERAADIQYFGAGTRLSVL.

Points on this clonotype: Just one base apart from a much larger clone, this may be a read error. The CDR3 is CAISEFKETQFF. DNA of the CDR3: TGTGCCATCAGTGAGTTTAAGGAGACCCAGTTCTTC. The rearrangement joins TRBV10-3 to TRBJ2-1; D is ambiguous. Germline CDR1 reads ENHRY; CDR2 reads SYGVKD. The CDR3 spans 12 residues. Trimming shortened V by 1 base and J by 13 bases, and 11 bases separated the two germline ends.

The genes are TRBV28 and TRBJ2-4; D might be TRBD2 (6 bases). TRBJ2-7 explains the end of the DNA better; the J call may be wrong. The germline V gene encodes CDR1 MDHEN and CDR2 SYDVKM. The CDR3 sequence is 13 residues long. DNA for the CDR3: TGTGCCAGCAGTGATCGGGAGATAGACGAGCAGTACTTC. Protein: CASSDREIDEQYF.

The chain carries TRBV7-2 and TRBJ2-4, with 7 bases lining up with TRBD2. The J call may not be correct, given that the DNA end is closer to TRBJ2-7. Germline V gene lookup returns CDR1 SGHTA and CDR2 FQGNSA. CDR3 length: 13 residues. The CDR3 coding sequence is TGTGCCAGCAGCTTAAAGAGGGAGGGCGAGCAGTACTTC. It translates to CASSLKREGEQYF.

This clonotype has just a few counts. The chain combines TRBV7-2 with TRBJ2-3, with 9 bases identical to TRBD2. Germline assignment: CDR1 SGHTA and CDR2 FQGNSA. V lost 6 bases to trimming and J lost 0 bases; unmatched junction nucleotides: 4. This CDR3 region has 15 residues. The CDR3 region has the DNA TGTGCCAGCAGACTGGCGGGAGGGAGCACAGATACGCAGTATTTT. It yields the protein CASRLAGGSTDTQYF.

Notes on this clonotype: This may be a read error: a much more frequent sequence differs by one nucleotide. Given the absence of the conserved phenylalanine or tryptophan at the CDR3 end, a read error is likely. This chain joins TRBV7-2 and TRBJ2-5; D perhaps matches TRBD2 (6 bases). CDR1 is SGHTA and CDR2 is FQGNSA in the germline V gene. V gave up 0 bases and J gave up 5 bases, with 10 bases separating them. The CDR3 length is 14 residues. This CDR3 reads CASSLAGGYETQYL. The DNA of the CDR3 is TGTGCCAGCAGCTTAGCGGGAGGTTACGAGACCCAGTACCTC.

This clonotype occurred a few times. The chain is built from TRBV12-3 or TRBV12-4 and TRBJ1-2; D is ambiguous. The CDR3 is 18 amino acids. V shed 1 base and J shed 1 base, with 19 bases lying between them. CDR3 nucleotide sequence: TGTGCCAGCAGTTTAGTGTTGGGCCGCAGCCTTAATAACTATGGCTACACCTTC. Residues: CASSLVLGRSLNNYGYTF.

CDR3 bases: TGTGCCAGCAGGGACAGGGGGCGCGAATACGAGCAGTACTTC. Protein: CASRDRGREYEQYF. The chain uses TRBV12-3 or TRBV12-4 and TRBJ2-7; TRBD1 agrees at 11 bases. The CDR3 runs to 14 residues. V lost 6 bases and J lost 4; bases outside the gene matches: 5.

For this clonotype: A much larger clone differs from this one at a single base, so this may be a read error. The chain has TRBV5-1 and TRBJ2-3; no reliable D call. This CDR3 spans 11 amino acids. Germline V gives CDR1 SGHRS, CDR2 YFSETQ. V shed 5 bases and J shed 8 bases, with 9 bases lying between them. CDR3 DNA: TGCGCCAGCAGGGTTACGGGTACGCAGTATTTT. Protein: CASRVTGTQYF.

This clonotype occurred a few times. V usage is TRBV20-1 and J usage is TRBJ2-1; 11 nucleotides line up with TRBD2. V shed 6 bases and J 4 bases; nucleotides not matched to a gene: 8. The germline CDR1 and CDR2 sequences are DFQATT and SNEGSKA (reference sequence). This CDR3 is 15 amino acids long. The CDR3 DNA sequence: TGCAGTGCCGTCGTAGCGGGAGGGCAATACAATGAGCAGTTCTTC. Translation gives CSAVVAGGQYNEQFF.

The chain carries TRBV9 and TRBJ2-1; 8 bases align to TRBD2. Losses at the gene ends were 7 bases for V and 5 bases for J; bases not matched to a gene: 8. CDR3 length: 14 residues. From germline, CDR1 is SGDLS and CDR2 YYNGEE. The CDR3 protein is CASGDSGAHNEQFF. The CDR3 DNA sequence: TGTGCCAGCGGCGATAGCGGGGCCCACAATGAGCAGTTCTTC.

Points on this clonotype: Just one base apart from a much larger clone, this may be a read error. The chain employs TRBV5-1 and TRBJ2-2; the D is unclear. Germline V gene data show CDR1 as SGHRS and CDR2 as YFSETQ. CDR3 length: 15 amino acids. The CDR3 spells CASSLGQANTAELFF. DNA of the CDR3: TGCGCCAGCAGCTTAGGGCAAGCGAACACCGCGGAGCTGTTTTTT.

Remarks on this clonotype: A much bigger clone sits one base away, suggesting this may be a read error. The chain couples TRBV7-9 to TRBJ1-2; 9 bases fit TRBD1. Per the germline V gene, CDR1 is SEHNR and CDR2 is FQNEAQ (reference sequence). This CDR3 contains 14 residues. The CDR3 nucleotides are TGTGCCAGCAGCTTAGCCGGGACAGGGAGTGGCTACGCCTTC. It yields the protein CASSLAGTGSGYAF.

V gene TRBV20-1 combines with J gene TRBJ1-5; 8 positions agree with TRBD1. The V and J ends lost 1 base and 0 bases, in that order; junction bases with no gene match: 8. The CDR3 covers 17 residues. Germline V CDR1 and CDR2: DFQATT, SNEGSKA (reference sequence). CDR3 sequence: CSARVWTGIGSNQPQHF. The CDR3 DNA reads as TGCAGTGCTAGAGTATGGACAGGGATTGGTAGCAATCAGCCCCAGCATTTT.

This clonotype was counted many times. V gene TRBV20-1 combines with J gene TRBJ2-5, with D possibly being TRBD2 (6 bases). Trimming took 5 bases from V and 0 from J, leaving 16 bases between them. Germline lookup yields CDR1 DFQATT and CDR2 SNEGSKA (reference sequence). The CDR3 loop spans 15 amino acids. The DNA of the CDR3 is TGCAGTGCTCCATCGGAGGGACGGGACCAAGAGACCCAGTACTTC. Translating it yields CSAPSEGRDQETQYF.

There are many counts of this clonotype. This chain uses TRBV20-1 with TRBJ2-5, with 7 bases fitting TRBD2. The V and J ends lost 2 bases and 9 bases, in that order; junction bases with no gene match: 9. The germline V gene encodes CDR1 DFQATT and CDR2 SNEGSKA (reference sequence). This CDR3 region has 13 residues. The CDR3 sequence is CSARSGNRPAQYF. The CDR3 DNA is TGCAGTGCTAGAAGCGGGAACAGGCCGGCCCAGTACTTC.

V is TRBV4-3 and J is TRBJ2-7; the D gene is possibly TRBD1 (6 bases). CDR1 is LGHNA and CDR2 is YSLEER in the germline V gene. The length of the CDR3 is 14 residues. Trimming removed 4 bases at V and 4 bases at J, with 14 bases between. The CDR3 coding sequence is TGCGCCAGCAGCCCGGACAGAGGTATGTACGAGCAGTACTTC. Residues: CASSPDRGMYEQYF.

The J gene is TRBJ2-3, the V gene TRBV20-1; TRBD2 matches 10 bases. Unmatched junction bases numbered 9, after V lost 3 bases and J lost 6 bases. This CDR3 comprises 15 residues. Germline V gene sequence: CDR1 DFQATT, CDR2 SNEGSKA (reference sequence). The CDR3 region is CSAREAGGTRDTQYF. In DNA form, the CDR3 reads TGCAGTGCTAGGGAAGCGGGAGGGACCAGGGATACGCAGTATTTT.

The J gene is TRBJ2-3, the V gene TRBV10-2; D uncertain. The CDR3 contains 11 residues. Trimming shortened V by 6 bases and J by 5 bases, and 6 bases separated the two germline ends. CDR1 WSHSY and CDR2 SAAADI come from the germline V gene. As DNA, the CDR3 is TGCGCCAGCAGAAACGGAGATACGCAGTATTTT. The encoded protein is CASRNGDTQYF.

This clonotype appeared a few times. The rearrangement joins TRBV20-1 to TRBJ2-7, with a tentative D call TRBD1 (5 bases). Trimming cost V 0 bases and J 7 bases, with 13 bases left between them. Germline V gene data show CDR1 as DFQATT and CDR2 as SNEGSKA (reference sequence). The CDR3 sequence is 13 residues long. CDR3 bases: TGCAGTGCTAGAGATGCAGGGTCAAGGGAGCAGTACTTC. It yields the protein CSARDAGSREQYF.

CDR3 sequence: CSAETLRTGTGYEQYF. Here the CDR3 DNA reads TGCAGTGCTGAAACCTTGAGAACCGGGACAGGGTATGAGCAGTACTTC. The chain combines TRBV20-1 with TRBJ2-1; 9 nucleotides agree with TRBD1. The J call may be wrong; the DNA end is better matched by TRBJ2-7. CDR3 length: 16 amino acids. The germline V gene has CDR1 DFQATT and CDR2 SNEGSKA (reference sequence).

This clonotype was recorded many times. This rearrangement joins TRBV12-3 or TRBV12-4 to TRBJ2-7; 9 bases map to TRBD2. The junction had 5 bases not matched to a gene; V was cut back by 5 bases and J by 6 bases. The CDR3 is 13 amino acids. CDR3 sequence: CASSPQTSGEQYF. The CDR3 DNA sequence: TGTGCCAGCAGTCCCCAGACTAGCGGCGAGCAGTACTTC.